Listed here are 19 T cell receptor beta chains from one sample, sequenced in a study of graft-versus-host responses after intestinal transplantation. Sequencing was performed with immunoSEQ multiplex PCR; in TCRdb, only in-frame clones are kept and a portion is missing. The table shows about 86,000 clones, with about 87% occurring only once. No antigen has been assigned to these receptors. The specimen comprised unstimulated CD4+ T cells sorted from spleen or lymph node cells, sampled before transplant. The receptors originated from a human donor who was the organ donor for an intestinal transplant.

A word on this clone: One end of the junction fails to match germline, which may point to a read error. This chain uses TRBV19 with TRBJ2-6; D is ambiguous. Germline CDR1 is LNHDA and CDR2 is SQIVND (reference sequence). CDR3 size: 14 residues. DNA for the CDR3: TGTGCCAGTAGTATACAGGCTGGTGCCAACGTCCTGACTTTC. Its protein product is CASSIQAGANVLTF.

The CDR3 sequence: CASSLQGGAGNTIYF. Here the CDR3 DNA reads TGTGCCAGCAGTTTACAGGGAGGGGCTGGAAACACCATATATTTT. The V call is TRBV28, the J call TRBJ1-3; a weak D match, TRBD1 (5 bases). Trimming removed 2 bases from V and 2 bases from J, with 10 bases in between. Germline lookup yields CDR1 MDHEN and CDR2 SYDVKM. The CDR3 length is 15 residues. Complete variable domain (other parts from reference TRBV28 and TRBJ1-3): DVKVTQSSRYLVKRTGEKVFLECVQDMDHENMFWYRQDPGLGLRLIYFSYDVKMKEKGDIPEGYSVSREKKERFSLILESASTNQTSMYLCASSLQGGAGNTIYFGEGSWLTVV.

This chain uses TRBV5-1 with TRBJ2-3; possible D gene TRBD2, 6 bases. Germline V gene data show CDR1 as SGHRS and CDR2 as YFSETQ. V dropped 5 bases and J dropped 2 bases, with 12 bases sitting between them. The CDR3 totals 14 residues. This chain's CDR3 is CASRLASTTDTQYF. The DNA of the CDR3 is TGCGCCAGCAGACTAGCCTCAACCACAGATACGCAGTATTTT.

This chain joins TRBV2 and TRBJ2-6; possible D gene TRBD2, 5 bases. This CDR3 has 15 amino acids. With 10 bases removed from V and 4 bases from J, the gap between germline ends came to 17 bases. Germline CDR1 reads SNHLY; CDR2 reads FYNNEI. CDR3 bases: TGTGCCACCCGAGGGAGCTTGGCCGGGGCCAACGTCCTGACTTTC. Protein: CATRGSLAGANVLTF.

The CDR3 region is CASSQDLGGEAFF. The CDR3, as DNA: TGTGCCAGCAGCCAAGATCTGGGAGGGGAAGCTTTCTTT. This chain joins TRBV14 and TRBJ1-1, with no clear D. Trimming cost V 0 bases and J 8 bases, with 10 bases left between them. In germline, CDR1 is SGHDN, CDR2 FVKESK. This CDR3 contains 13 residues. Filled out from reference TRBV14 and TRBJ1-1, the complete variable domain reads EAGVTQFPSHSVIEKGQTVTLRCDPISGHDNLYWYRRVMGKEIKFLLHFVKESKQDESGMPNNRFLAERTGGTYSTLKVQPAELEDSGVYFCASSQDLGGEAFFGQGTRLTVV.

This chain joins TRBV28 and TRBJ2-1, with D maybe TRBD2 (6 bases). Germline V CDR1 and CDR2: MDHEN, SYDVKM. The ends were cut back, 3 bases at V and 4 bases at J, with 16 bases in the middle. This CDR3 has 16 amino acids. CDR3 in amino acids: CASSLLRGSLYNEQFF. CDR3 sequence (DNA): TGTGCCAGCAGTTTGCTGCGGGGCAGTCTATACAATGAGCAGTTCTTC.

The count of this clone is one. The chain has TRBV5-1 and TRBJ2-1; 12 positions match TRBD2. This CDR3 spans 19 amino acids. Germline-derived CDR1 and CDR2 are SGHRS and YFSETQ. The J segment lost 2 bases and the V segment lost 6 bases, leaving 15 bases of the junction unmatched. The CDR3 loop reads CASTSAGTSGPITYNEQFF. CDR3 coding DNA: TGCGCCAGCACCTCGGCCGGGACTAGCGGGCCGATAACCTACAATGAGCAGTTCTTC.

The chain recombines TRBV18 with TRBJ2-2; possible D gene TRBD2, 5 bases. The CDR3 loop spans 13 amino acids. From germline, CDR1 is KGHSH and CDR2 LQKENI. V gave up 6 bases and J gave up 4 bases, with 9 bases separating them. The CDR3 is CASSTRGTGELFF. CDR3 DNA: TGTGCCAGCTCTACCCGGGGCACCGGGGAGCTGTTTTTT.

DNA for the CDR3: TGTGCCAGCTCACCATTCCAGGGTGTCGATTCACCCCTCCACTTT. Its translation is CASSPFQGVDSPLHF. This chain uses TRBV18 with TRBJ1-6; TRBD1 might be the D (5 bases). This CDR3 region has 15 residues. Germline values: CDR1 KGHSH, CDR2 LQKENI. V was cut by 2 bases and J by 8 bases, with 13 bases left in between.

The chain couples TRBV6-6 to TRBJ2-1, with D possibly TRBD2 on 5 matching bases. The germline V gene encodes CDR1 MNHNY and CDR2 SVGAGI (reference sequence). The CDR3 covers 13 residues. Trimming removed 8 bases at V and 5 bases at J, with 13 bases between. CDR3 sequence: CASLSPGNNEQFF. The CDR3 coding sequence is TGTGCCAGCCTTAGTCCCGGGAACAATGAGCAGTTCTTC.

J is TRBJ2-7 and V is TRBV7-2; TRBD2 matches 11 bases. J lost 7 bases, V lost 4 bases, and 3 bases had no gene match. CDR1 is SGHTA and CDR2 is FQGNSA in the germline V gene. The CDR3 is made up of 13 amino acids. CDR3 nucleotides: TGTGCCAGCAGCTGGCGGACTAGCGGGGAGCAGTACTTC. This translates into CASSWRTSGEQYF.

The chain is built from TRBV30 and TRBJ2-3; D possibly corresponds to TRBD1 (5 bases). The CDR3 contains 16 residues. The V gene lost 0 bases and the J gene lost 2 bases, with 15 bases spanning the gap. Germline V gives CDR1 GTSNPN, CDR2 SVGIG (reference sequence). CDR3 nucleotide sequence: TGTGCCTGGAGTGTACAGGCCGGCGGTCCCACAGATACGCAGTATTTT. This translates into CAWSVQAGGPTDTQYF.

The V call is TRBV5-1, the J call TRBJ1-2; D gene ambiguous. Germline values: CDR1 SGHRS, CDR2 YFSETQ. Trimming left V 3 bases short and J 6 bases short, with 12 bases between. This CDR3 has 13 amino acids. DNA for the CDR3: TGCGCCAGCAGCTCCCGGGTCTCTGATGGCTACACCTTC. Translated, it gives CASSSRVSDGYTF.

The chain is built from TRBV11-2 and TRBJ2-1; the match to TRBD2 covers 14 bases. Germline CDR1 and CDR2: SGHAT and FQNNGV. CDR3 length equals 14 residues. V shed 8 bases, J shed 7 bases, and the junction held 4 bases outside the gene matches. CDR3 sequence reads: CASGTSGRRNEQFF. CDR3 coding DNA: TGTGCCAGCGGGACTAGCGGGAGAAGAAATGAGCAGTTCTTC.

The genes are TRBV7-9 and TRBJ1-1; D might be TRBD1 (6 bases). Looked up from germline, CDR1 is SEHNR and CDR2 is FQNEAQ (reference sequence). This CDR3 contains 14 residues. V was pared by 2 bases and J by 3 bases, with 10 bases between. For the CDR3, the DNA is TGTGCCAGCAGCTTACAGGGGTCGCACACTGAAGCTTTCTTT. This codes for CASSLQGSHTEAFF.

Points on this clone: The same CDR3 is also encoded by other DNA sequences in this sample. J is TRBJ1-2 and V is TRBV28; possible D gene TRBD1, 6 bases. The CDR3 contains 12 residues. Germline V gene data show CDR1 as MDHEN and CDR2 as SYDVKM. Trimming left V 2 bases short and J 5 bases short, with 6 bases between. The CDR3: CASSLQGYGYTF. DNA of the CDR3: TGTGCCAGCAGTTTACAGGGGTATGGCTACACCTTC.

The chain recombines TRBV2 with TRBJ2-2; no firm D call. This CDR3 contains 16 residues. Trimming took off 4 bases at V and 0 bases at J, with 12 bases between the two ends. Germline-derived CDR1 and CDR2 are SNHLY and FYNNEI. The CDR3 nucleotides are TGTGCCAGCAGTGGCCACAGTGTCGCGAACACCGGGGAGCTGTTTTTT. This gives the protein CASSGHSVANTGELFF.

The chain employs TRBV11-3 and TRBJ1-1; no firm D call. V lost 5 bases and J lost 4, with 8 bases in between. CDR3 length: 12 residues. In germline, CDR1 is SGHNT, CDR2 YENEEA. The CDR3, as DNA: TGTGCCAGCAGCAGAGTAACCACTGAAGCTTTCTTT. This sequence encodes CASSRVTTEAFF.

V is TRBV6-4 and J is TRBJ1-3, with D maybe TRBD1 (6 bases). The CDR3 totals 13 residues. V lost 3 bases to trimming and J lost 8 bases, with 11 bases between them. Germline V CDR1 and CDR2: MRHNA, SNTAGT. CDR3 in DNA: TGTGCCAGCAGTGATGCCAGGGGTGACACCATATATTTT. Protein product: CASSDARGDTIYF.